These T cell receptor beta chains were read from a single sample in a study of Graves' ophthalmopathy and Graves' hyperthyroidism. TCRdb called the multiplex PCR reads again in MiXCR, with one record for every CDR3 protein. The data contain under 250,000 distinct CDR3 sequences, 20% to 25% of them singletons. Material: peripheral blood. The receptors stem from a woman aged 50 to 60 with Graves' ophthalmopathy. CDR3s include the opening cysteine and the closing phenylalanine or tryptophan. The order of the fields is V gene, clone size, CDR3 length, D gene, J gene, CDR3 DNA, CDR3 protein. The D gene is left open where the match is weak. Clone size is given for some rows only: seen once, a few or many times, or a class if the clone is expanded.

V: TRBV28
size: many
length: 14
D: TRBD1
J: TRBJ1-1
DNA: TGTGCCAGCAGTTCCCCGACAGGGCTGACTGAAGCTTTCTTT
CDR3: CASSSPTGLTEAFF

V: TRBV6-2/TRBV6-3
size: many
length: 13
D: .
J: TRBJ2-7
DNA: TGTGCCAGCAGTTGGGACTCCACCTACGAGCAGTACTTC
CDR3: CASSWDSTYEQYF

V: TRBV19
size: many
length: 16
D: TRBD1
J: TRBJ1-5
DNA: TGTGCCAGTAGTACACGACAGGGTTACGTCGGACAGCCCCAGCATTTT
CDR3: CASSTRQGYVGQPQHF

V: TRBV12-3/TRBV12-4
size: many
length: 13
D: .
J: TRBJ2-5
DNA: TGTGCCAGCAGTGAGGGACCACGAGAGACCCAGTACTTC
CDR3: CASSEGPRETQYF

V: TRBV10-3
size: many
length: 13
D: TRBD2
J: TRBJ2-5
DNA: TGTGCCATCAGTGTGGCGGGAGCAGAGACCCAGTACTTC
CDR3: CAISVAGAETQYF

V: TRBV29-1
size: many
length: 14
D: TRBD1
J: TRBJ1-3
DNA: TGCAGCGTTGAGACAGGGGTGGGCGGAAACACCATATATTTT
CDR3: CSVETGVGGNTIYF

V: TRBV2
size: few
length: 16
D: TRBD1
J: TRBJ1-3
DNA: TGTGCCAGCAGTGAGGGACAGGGGAACTCTGGAAACACCATATATTTT
CDR3: CASSEGQGNSGNTIYF

V: TRBV12-3/TRBV12-4
size: many
length: 19
D: TRBD2
J: TRBJ2-5
DNA: TGTGCCAGCAGTTTCGGTTGGGGGGCGGGAGGTACCTCCCCTGAGACCCAGTACTTC
CDR3: CASSFGWGAGGTSPETQYF

V: TRBV18
size: .
length: 15
D: .
J: TRBJ1-2
DNA: TGTGCCAGCTCACCACCGGCGGCGGTAAACTATGGCTACACCTTC
CDR3: CASSPPAAVNYGYTF

V: TRBV7-2
size: .
length: 12
D: .
J: TRBJ1-2
DNA: TGTGCCAGCAGCTTTGTTACAGATCGCTACACCTTC
CDR3: CASSFVTDRYTF

V: TRBV27
size: many
length: 19
D: TRBD2
J: TRBJ2-2
DNA: TGTGCCAGCAGTTTCGAAATCGGACTAGCGGGAGGGTTCGGCGGGGAGCTGTTTTTT
CDR3: CASSFEIGLAGGFGGELFF

V: TRBV20-1
size: .
length: 15
D: .
J: TRBJ2-2
DNA: TGCAGTGCTAGAATGGACACCGAGAACACCGGGGAGCTGTTTTTT
CDR3: CSARMDTENTGELFF

V: TRBV5-1
size: .
length: 12
D: TRBD1
J: TRBJ1-1
DNA: TGCGCCAGCAGCTTGGGTTCCGGGACAGGGTTCTTT
CDR3: CASSLGSGTGFF

V: TRBV2
size: many
length: 12
D: TRBD2
J: TRBJ2-5
DNA: TGTGCCAGCCTCGGGGGGGAGGAGACCCAGTACTTC
CDR3: CASLGGEETQYF

V: TRBV12-3/TRBV12-4
size: many
length: 16
D: TRBD2
J: TRBJ2-3
DNA: TGTGCCAGCAGTTTTATGGCGGGAGGGTACACAGATACGCAGTATTTT
CDR3: CASSFMAGGYTDTQYF

V: TRBV11-2
size: few
length: 16
D: .
J: TRBJ1-3
DNA: TGTGCCAGCAGCTTAGTGTCCGGGGGCTATGGAAACACCATATATTTT
CDR3: CASSLVSGGYGNTIYF

V: TRBV6-2/TRBV6-3
size: many
length: 15
D: .
J: TRBJ1-1
DNA: TGTGCCAGCAGTTGCCCGGTATGGATGAACACTGAAGCTTTCTTT
CDR3: CASSCPVWMNTEAFF

V: TRBV20-1
size: .
length: 11
D: .
J: TRBJ1-3
DNA: TGCAGTGCTAGTGGAGGAAACACCATATATTTT
CDR3: CSASGGNTIYF

V: TRBV30
size: .
length: 10
D: .
J: TRBJ2-2
DNA: TGTGCCCTCTACACCGGGGAGCTGTTTTTT
CDR3: CALYTGELFF

V: TRBV6-1
size: many
length: 15
D: .
J: TRBJ2-5
DNA: TGTGCCAGCTCGCCGGGACCGGGGAGAGGAGAGACCCAGTACTTC
CDR3: CASSPGPGRGETQYF

V: TRBV12-3/TRBV12-4
size: .
length: 13
D: .
J: TRBJ1-2
DNA: TGTGCCAGCAGTTTTCGGGACCACTATGGCTACACCTTC
CDR3: CASSFRDHYGYTF

V: TRBV30
size: .
length: 13
D: TRBD1
J: TRBJ1-2
DNA: TGTGCCTGGACGAAAACAGGGGCCTATGGCTACACCTTC
CDR3: CAWTKTGAYGYTF

V: TRBV20-1
size: many
length: 13
D: .
J: TRBJ2-7
DNA: TGCAGTGCTAGAGTAACAGGGCTCTACGAGCAGTACTTC
CDR3: CSARVTGLYEQYF

V: TRBV29-1
size: many
length: 13
D: TRBD1
J: TRBJ2-7
DNA: TGCAGCGCCGGACAGGGTGGGTCCTACGAGCAGTACTTC
CDR3: CSAGQGGSYEQYF

V: TRBV24-1
size: many
length: 11
D: .
J: TRBJ1-2
DNA: TGTGCCACCGCTGGTGACTATGGCTACACCTTC
CDR3: CATAGDYGYTF

V: TRBV3-1
size: .
length: 15
D: .
J: TRBJ1-2
DNA: TGTGCCAGCAGCCCCGTCAGGATTTCTAACTATGGCTACACCTTC
CDR3: CASSPVRISNYGYTF

V: TRBV3-1
size: many
length: 14
D: .
J: TRBJ1-6
DNA: TGTGCCAGCAGCCAAGATTGGGGACGGTCACCCCTCCACTTT
CDR3: CASSQDWGRSPLHF

V: TRBV7-2
size: .
length: 13
D: .
J: TRBJ2-3
DNA: TGTGCCAGCAGCTTAGGGAATCTGGATACGCAGTATTTT
CDR3: CASSLGNLDTQYF

V: TRBV12-3/TRBV12-4
size: .
length: 12
D: .
J: TRBJ1-1
DNA: TGTGCCAGCAGTTTATACAACACTGAAGCTTTCTTT
CDR3: CASSLYNTEAFF

V: TRBV20-1
size: few
length: 15
D: .
J: TRBJ2-3
DNA: TGCAGTGCGAACCCCAGCGGAGGGTCCACAGATACGCAGTATTTT
CDR3: CSANPSGGSTDTQYF

V: TRBV19
size: once
length: 14
D: TRBD1
J: TRBJ1-5
DNA: TGTGCCAGTAGTTTCCGAGACAGGGGTTGGCCCCAGCATTTT
CDR3: CASSFRDRGWPQHF

V: TRBV6-1
size: many
length: 13
D: .
J: TRBJ2-5
DNA: TGTGCCAGCAGTGAAAGACACCATGGGACCCAGTACTTC
CDR3: CASSERHHGTQYF

V: TRBV28
size: many
length: 15
D: .
J: TRBJ2-6
DNA: TGTGCCAGCAGTCCCCTTTACTCTGGGGCCAACGTCCTGACTTTC
CDR3: CASSPLYSGANVLTF

V: TRBV12-5
size: many
length: 20
D: TRBD1
J: TRBJ2-5
DNA: TGTGCTAGTGGTTTCCTGGCAGGCGCGGGACAGGAAAGGCTAAGAGAGACCCAGTACTTC
CDR3: CASGFLAGAGQERLRETQYF

V: TRBV28
size: many
length: 16
D: .
J: TRBJ1-2
DNA: TGTGCCAGCAGTTCGAGCTCCGGGACTTGGTTCTATGGCTACACCTTC
CDR3: CASSSSSGTWFYGYTF

V: TRBV28
size: once
length: 15
D: .
J: TRBJ1-2
DNA: TGTGCCAGCAGCCCCGTAGACAGAGAAAATTATGGCTACACCTTC
CDR3: CASSPVDRENYGYTF

V: TRBV28
size: .
length: 14
D: TRBD1
J: TRBJ2-7
DNA: TGTGCCAGCAGTTCATGGGACAGCTCCTACGAGCAGTACTTC
CDR3: CASSSWDSSYEQYF